A selection of T cell receptor beta chains follows, all from one sample in a study of blood T cell repertoires in COVID-19. Produced via immunoSEQ multiplex PCR; TCRdb's table is partial and in-frame only. The profile shows about 270,000 clones, approximately 90% of them singletons. What was sequenced was PBMCs or T cells enriched from blood (not recorded which). These receptors were obtained from a man in his forties who had been exposed to COVID-19. Each CDR3 is given with its conserved first and last residue. Fields, in order: clone size, D gene, J gene, V gene, CDR3 DNA, CDR3 protein. A D gene is named only where the DNA matches it firmly. The size of a clone is reported for some rows only, either as once, few or many, or as a class for expanded clones.

.	.	TRBJ2-2	TRBV14	TGTGCCAGCAGCCAACGCGGGGAGCTGTTTTTT	CASSQRGELFF
.	.	TRBJ2-1	TRBV5-1	TGCGCCAGCAGCTTGGCTGAGCATTACAATGAGCAGTTCTTC	CASSLAEHYNEQFF
.	.	TRBJ2-3	TRBV15	TGTGCCACCAGCAGAGATAGGGGTACGCAGTATTTT	CATSRDRGTQYF
.	TRBD1	TRBJ1-5	TRBV19	TGTGCCAGTAGTGAACAACAGGGGGAGAGCAATCAGCCCCAGCATTTT	CASSEQQGESNQPQHF
.	.	TRBJ2-1	TRBV3-1/TRBV3-2	TGTGCCAGCAGGAAGAGTGGACTGGTCAATGAGCAGTTCTTC	CASRKSGLVNEQFF
.	TRBD1	TRBJ2-7	TRBV30	TGTGCCTGGAACCGGGACAGGATCTACGAGCAGTACTTC	CAWNRDRIYEQYF
.	TRBD2	TRBJ2-3	TRBV6-1	TGTGCCAGCAGTGAAACTAGCGGGTACACAGATACGCAGTATTTT	CASSETSGYTDTQYF
.	.	TRBJ1-1	TRBV5-1	TGCGCCAGCACCTTTGGTACCGAGGATGAAGCTTTCTTT	CASTFGTEDEAFF
.	TRBD1	TRBJ2-7	TRBV24-1	TGTGCCACCAGTGACTCCAAGGGACAGGGGGTGATCGAGCAGTACTTC	CATSDSKGQGVIEQYF
.	.	TRBJ1-6	TRBV4-2	TGTGCCAGCAGCCAAGAACTATCAGGGGAGTACCTCCACTTT	CASSQELSGEYLHF
.	.	TRBJ2-3	TRBV12-3/TRBV12-4	TGTGCCAGCAGTGAGGCGGAAACAGATACGCAGTATTTT	CASSEAETDTQYF
.	.	TRBJ1-2	TRBV12-3/TRBV12-4	TGTGCCAGCAGTAGAGACACTGGGTATGGCTACACCTTC	CASSRDTGYGYTF
once	.	TRBJ1-1	TRBV9	TGTGCCAGCAGCGCCCTTTTACACCTGAACACTGAAGCTTTCTTT	CASSALLHLNTEAFF
.	.	TRBJ1-2	TRBV15	TGTGCCACCAGCAGGACAACTGACAGGAAGCATGGCTACACCTTC	CATSRTTDRKHGYTF
.	TRBD1	TRBJ1-1	TRBV28	TGTGCCAGCAGCCTCACAGGGGGCGGGACTGAAGCTTTCTTT	CASSLTGGGTEAFF
.	.	TRBJ2-2	TRBV7-3	TGTGCCAGCAGCTTATCCGGGGTGCGCACCGGGGAGCTGTTTTTT	CASSLSGVRTGELFF
.	TRBD1	TRBJ1-1	TRBV7-2	TGTGCCAGCAGCTCAGTTTACGGTCGGGACAGGGAGTTCTCGAGGTTT	CASSSVYGRDREFSRF
once	.	TRBJ1-1	TRBV5-1	TGCGCCAGCAGCTTGCGTCGTGCCGGGAACACTGAAGCTTTCTTT	CASSLRRAGNTEAFF
.	TRBD1	TRBJ2-7	TRBV3-1/TRBV3-2	TGTGCCAGCAGCCAAACAGGGGTCTCCTACGAGCAGTACTTC	CASSQTGVSYEQYF
.	.	TRBJ2-5	TRBV14	TGTGCCAGCAGCCAACTACGGGTAGAGACCCAGTACTTC	CASSQLRVETQYF
.	TRBD1	TRBJ2-6	TRBV10-2	TGCGCCAGCAGGGAGACAGGGGCTGGGGCCAACGTCCTGACTTTC	CASRETGAGANVLTF
.	TRBD1	TRBJ2-7	TRBV7-9	TGTGCCAGCAGCAAAGGGACAGGGGGCGGGTACGAGCAGTACTTC	CASSKGTGGGYEQYF
.	.	TRBJ2-7	TRBV27	TGTGCCAGCAGAGACGGCAGGGAGCAGTACTTC	CASRDGREQYF
.	.	TRBJ2-7	TRBV7-9	TGTGCCAGCAGCTCTGAAGGGGGAGGGGGCTACGAGCAGTACTTC	CASSSEGGGGYEQYF